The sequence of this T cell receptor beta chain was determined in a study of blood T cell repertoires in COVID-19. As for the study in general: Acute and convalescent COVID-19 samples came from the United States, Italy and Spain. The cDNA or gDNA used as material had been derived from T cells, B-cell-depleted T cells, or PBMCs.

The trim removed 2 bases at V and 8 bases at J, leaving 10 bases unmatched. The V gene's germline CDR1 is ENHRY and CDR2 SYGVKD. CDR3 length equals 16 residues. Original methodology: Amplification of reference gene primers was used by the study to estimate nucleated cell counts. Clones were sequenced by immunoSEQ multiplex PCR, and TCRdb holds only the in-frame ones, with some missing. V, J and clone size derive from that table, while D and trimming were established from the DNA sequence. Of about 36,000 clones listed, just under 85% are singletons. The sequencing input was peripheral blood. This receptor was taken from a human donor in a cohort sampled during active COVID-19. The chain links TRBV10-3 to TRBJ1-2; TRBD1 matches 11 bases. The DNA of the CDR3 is TGTGCCATCAGTGAGGCGGACAGGGGGCATTCTATGGGCTACACCTTC. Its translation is CAISEADRGHSMGYTF.